The clone carrying this T cell receptor (beta chain) was seen just once. Its specificity is unknown. The entry originates in a study of cytomegalovirus exposure and HLA in healthy donors. The CDR3 length is 15 residues. Germline CDR1 is MNHEY and CDR2 is SVGAGI. The V end was cut by 6 bases, the J end by 4 bases, with 13 bases between. Study observations and caveats: Cytomegalovirus-associated TCR beta chains were listed, numbering roughly 150.

Primers included in the PCR were 60 Vbeta and 13 Jbeta primers. The method was immunoSEQ multiplex PCR; TCRdb's version includes in-frame clones alone and lacks a portion of them. This sample carries 170,000 or so clones, 75% to 90% of them seen once, and the ten largest clones take under 0.85%. The sample comprised PBMCs. This TCR was recovered from a boy between 5 and 17 years old in good health and CMV-seronegative. The J gene is TRBJ1-6, the V gene TRBV6-5; D remains ambiguous. This chain's CDR3 is CASREDGNYNSPLHF. The CDR3 region has the DNA TGTGCCAGCAGGGAGGACGGTAATTATAATTCACCCCTCCACTTT.